The 27 T cell receptor beta chains presented below share a single source sample, sequenced in a study of blood T cell repertoires in COVID-19. Clones were read by immunoSEQ multiplex PCR, and TCRdb kept only the in-frame ones, dropping some. The profile shows 300,000 to 400,000 clones, 80% to 90% of them singletons. Sequenced input: peripheral blood. The receptors here all came from a woman in her sixties or seventies with COVID-19, enrolled during active disease.

The V call is TRBV4-1, the J call TRBJ1-2, with TRBD1 as a possible D gene (6 bases). This CDR3 is built from 15 residues. Per the germline V gene, CDR1 is MGHRA and CDR2 is YSYEKL. V shed 1 base and J shed 3 bases, with 12 bases lying between them. The CDR3 here is CASSQAGGEYYGYTF. CDR3 DNA: TGCGCCAGCAGCCAAGCTGGGGGCGAATACTATGGCTACACCTTC.

This sequence joins TRBV3-1 (or the pseudogene TRBV3-2) and TRBJ1-5; 8 bases agree with TRBD1. This CDR3 has 15 residues. After removal of 1 base from V and 5 bases from J, the junction contained 4 bases not matched to a gene. Per germline, CDR1 LGHDT and CDR2 YNNKEL (reference sequence). The CDR3 spells CASSQGQGADQPQHF. DNA for the CDR3: TGTGCCAGCAGCCAAGGGCAGGGGGCTGATCAGCCCCAGCATTTT.

The sample holds one count of this clone. The chain combines TRBV27 with TRBJ1-1; the match to TRBD1 covers 10 bases. This CDR3 contains 13 residues. CDR1 MNHEY and CDR2 SMNVEV come from the germline V gene (reference sequence). V was pared by 7 bases and J by 4 bases, with 3 bases of the junction left unmatched. CDR3 nucleotides: TGTGCCAGCACCAGGACAGGGGGCACTGAAGCTTTCTTT. Protein: CASTRTGGTEAFF.

This chain links TRBV10-3 with TRBJ2-3; TRBD1 matches 12 bases. CDR3 length equals 15 residues. V dropped 11 bases and J dropped 4; count of bases not matched to a gene: 10. Germline-derived CDR1 and CDR2 are ENHRY and SYGVKD. The CDR3, as DNA: TGTGCCCATAGCGGGGGACAGGGGGCCGCAGATACGCAGTATTTT. It specifies CAHSGGQGAADTQYF.

J is TRBJ2-7 and V is TRBV29-1, with TRBD1 matching 7 bases. Trimming cost V 2 bases and J 5 bases; bases outside gene matches: 12. CDR1 is SQVTM, CDR2 ANQGSEA, per germline. The CDR3 runs 15 residues. Here the CDR3 DNA reads TGCAGCGTTGAAATCCGGGACAGCCGGGAAGACGAGCAGTACTTC. Amino acids: CSVEIRDSREDEQYF.

J is TRBJ1-4 and V is TRBV30, with 8 bases that match TRBD1. Trimming took 8 bases from V and 5 from J; bases not matched to a gene: 13. CDR3 length equals 15 residues. Looked up from germline, CDR1 is GTSNPN and CDR2 is SVGIG (reference sequence). As DNA, the CDR3 is TGTGCCCGATCCCACCCGGACAGGGTAAATGAAAAACTGTTTTTT. This codes for CARSHPDRVNEKLFF.

The V and J genes are TRBV2 and TRBJ1-4; D perhaps matches TRBD1 (6 bases). The CDR3 is made up of 15 amino acids. Trimming removed 6 bases from V and 0 bases from J, with 11 bases in between. Per germline, CDR1 SNHLY and CDR2 FYNNEI. Here the CDR3 DNA reads TGTGCCAGCAGCCCTTGGACAGCAACTAATGAAAAACTGTTTTTT. Translating gives CASSPWTATNEKLFF.

The rearrangement links TRBV29-1 to TRBJ1-2; D is unclear. From germline, CDR1 is SQVTM and CDR2 ANQGSEA. There are 11 residues in the CDR3. The V and J ends lost 4 bases and 4 bases respectively, with 7 bases between them. CDR3 DNA sequence: TGCAGCGTTGGGGAGGCCTATGGCTACACCTTC. Amino acids: CSVGEAYGYTF.

The chain links TRBV11-2 to TRBJ1-1, with a weak D call TRBD1 (6 bases). Trimming took 0 bases from V and 5 from J, leaving 10 bases between them. This CDR3 spans 14 amino acids. From germline, CDR1 is SGHAT and CDR2 FQNNGV. The CDR3 spells CASSLEQGLTEAFF. In DNA form, the CDR3 reads TGTGCCAGCAGCTTAGAGCAGGGGTTGACTGAAGCTTTCTTT.

This chain uses TRBV5-4 with TRBJ2-1, with D uncertain. The CDR3 is 12 residues long. Germline values: CDR1 SGHNT, CDR2 YYREEE (reference sequence). V was trimmed by 3 bases and J by 6 bases, leaving 7 bases between them. Here the CDR3 DNA reads TGTGCCAGCAGCTATTCCGGCAATGAGCAGTTCTTC. Its protein product is CASSYSGNEQFF. Supplemented by reference TRBV5-4 and TRBJ2-1, the full variable domain reads ETGVTQSPTHLIKTRGQQVTLRCSSQSGHNTVSWYQQALGQGPQFIFQYYREEENGRGNFPPRFSGLQFPNYSSELNVNALELDDSALYLCASSYSGNEQFFGPGTRLTVL.

This chain uses TRBV4-2 with TRBJ2-3; 10 nucleotides agree with TRBD2. Germline V CDR1 and CDR2: LGHNA, YNFKEQ. The J segment lost 5 bases and the V segment lost 1 base, leaving 9 bases of the junction unmatched. CDR3 size: 17 residues. DNA of the CDR3: TGTGCCAGCAGCCAAGTGGGGCTAGCGGGGGCCGGAGATACGCAGTATTTT. This encodes CASSQVGLAGAGDTQYF.

The chain has TRBV20-1 and TRBJ1-5, with TRBD1 as a possible D gene (5 bases). The germline CDR1 and CDR2 sequences are DFQATT and SNEGSKA (reference sequence). Trimming stripped 3 bases from V and 1 base from J, with 10 bases between. The CDR3 has 14 amino acids. The DNA for the CDR3 is TGCAGTGCTAGTTTTAGGGGCAGCAATCAGCCCCAGCATTTT. Residues: CSASFRGSNQPQHF.

J is TRBJ2-2 and V is TRBV6-4; D not certain. The germline V and J ends were trimmed by 0 bases and 7 bases, with 6 bases remaining between them. CDR1 and CDR2 (germline): MRHNA, SNTAGT. The CDR3 runs to 13 residues. This CDR3 is CASSDSLSGELFF. As DNA, the CDR3 is TGTGCCAGCAGTGACTCTTTGAGCGGGGAGCTGTTTTTT.

The chain uses TRBV4-1 and TRBJ1-1; D is unclear. Germline values: CDR1 MGHRA, CDR2 YSYEKL. Trimming pared 2 bases from V and 1 base from J, leaving 14 bases between. The CDR3 runs to 16 residues. The CDR3 is CASSQFEVGANTEAFF. The DNA for the CDR3 is TGCGCCAGCAGCCAATTCGAGGTAGGAGCGAACACTGAAGCTTTCTTT.

The V and J genes are TRBV18 and TRBJ2-3, with 8 bases fitting TRBD2. The CDR3 is 18 residues long. V was pared by 3 bases and J by 0 bases, with 11 bases of the junction left unmatched. CDR1 is KGHSH and CDR2 is LQKENI in the germline V gene. The CDR3 protein is CASSPGPGTRVSTDTQYF. The DNA for the CDR3 is TGTGCCAGCTCACCGGGGCCCGGGACTAGAGTAAGCACAGATACGCAGTATTTT.

This chain links TRBV10-1 with TRBJ2-3, with D unclear. Trimming removed 5 bases from V and 5 bases from J, with 11 bases in between. CDR3 length equals 13 residues. Germline CDR1 and CDR2: WNHNN and SYGVQD (reference sequence). The CDR3 DNA sequence: TGCGCCAGCAGTCCCATAACCGGAGATACGCAGTATTTT. It encodes CASSPITGDTQYF.

The chain joins TRBV28 to TRBJ1-2; 7 nucleotides agree with TRBD1. CDR1 is MDHEN and CDR2 is SYDVKM in the germline V gene. The CDR3 is 12 amino acids. V shed 6 bases and J 8 bases; nucleotides not matched to a gene: 6. The CDR3 coding sequence is TGTGCCAGCAGAACGACAGGGACCGGCTACACCTTC. It translates to CASRTTGTGYTF.

This clone was observed a handful of times. The J gene is TRBJ1-5, the V gene TRBV18; D is possibly TRBD1 (5 bases). The CDR3 consists of 15 residues. The V end lost 3 bases, the J end lost 7 bases, and 16 bases lay between the germline ends. Germline loops: CDR1 KGHSH, CDR2 LQKENI. The CDR3 reads CASSPNRDGRQPQHF. CDR3 nucleotides: TGTGCCAGCTCACCGAACCGGGACGGGAGGCAGCCCCAGCATTTT. Drawing the rest from reference TRBV18 and TRBJ1-5, the complete variable domain is NAGVMQNPRHLVRRRGQEARLRCSPMKGHSHVYWYRQLPEEGLKFMVYLQKENIIDESGMPKERFSAEFPKEGPSILRIQQVVRGDSAAYFCASSPNRDGRQPQHFGDGTRLSIL.

The V gene is TRBV29-1, the J gene TRBJ2-1; 11 nucleotides agree with TRBD2. Per germline, CDR1 SQVTM and CDR2 ANQGSEA. This CDR3 is 15 amino acids long. Trimming removed 6 bases from V and 8 bases from J; junction bases left unmatched: 12. The CDR3 sequence: CSVDLAGGLLDEQFF. Here the CDR3 DNA reads TGCAGCGTCGATCTAGCGGGGGGTTTATTGGATGAGCAGTTCTTC.

The chain links TRBV6-1 to TRBJ1-2; TRBD1 matches 7 bases. The CDR3 sequence is 14 residues long. Germline loops: CDR1 MNHNS, CDR2 SASEGT. With 3 bases clipped from V and 2 bases from J, the junction kept 3 bases outside the gene matches. CDR3 in DNA: TGTGCCAGCAGTGAGAGGGGGCAAAACTATGGCTACACCTTC. Amino acids: CASSERGQNYGYTF.

V and J are TRBV5-1 and TRBJ2-7, with D hard to call. The CDR3 sequence is 15 residues long. Trimming removed 4 bases at V and 1 base at J, with 15 bases between. The germline CDR1 and CDR2 sequences are SGHRS and YFSETQ. The CDR3 is CASSTGGGGSYEQYF. The CDR3 DNA reads as TGCGCCAGCAGCACCGGCGGTGGCGGTTCCTACGAGCAGTACTTC. Variable domain in full (rest from reference TRBV5-1 and TRBJ2-7): KAGVTQTPRYLIKTRGQQVTLSCSPISGHRSVSWYQQTPGQGLQFLFEYFSETQRNKGNFPGRFSGRQFSNSRSEMNVSTLELGDSALYLCASSTGGGGSYEQYFGPGTRLTVT.

V and J are TRBV6-5 and TRBJ2-5, with TRBD1 as a possible D gene (5 bases). CDR1 is MNHEY, CDR2 SVGAGI, per germline. CDR3 length equals 14 residues. V lost 0 bases to trimming and J lost 5 bases, with 10 bases between them. CDR3 in amino acids: CASSYSRRAETQYF. The CDR3 bases are TGTGCCAGCAGTTACTCGCGCAGGGCTGAGACCCAGTACTTC.

The chain uses TRBV10-1 and TRBJ2-7, with a weak D call TRBD2 (5 bases). The CDR3 contains 13 residues. Looked up from germline, CDR1 is WNHNN and CDR2 is SYGVQD (reference sequence). The V and J ends lost 3 bases and 0 bases respectively, with 6 bases between them. DNA of the CDR3: TGCGCCAGCAGTGAAGGGAGCTCCTACGAGCAGTACTTC. As protein: CASSEGSSYEQYF.

This clone was detected only a few times. V gene TRBV5-4 combines with J gene TRBJ2-2; possibly TRBD2 for D (5 bases). The V gene's germline CDR1 is SGHNT and CDR2 YYREEE (reference sequence). CDR3 length: 13 amino acids. V was clipped by 1 base and J by 7 bases, with 8 bases between them. CDR3 protein: CASSLKGVGELFF. The CDR3 DNA reads as TGTGCCAGCAGCTTGAAGGGAGTCGGGGAGCTGTTTTTT.

The V and J genes are TRBV15 and TRBJ2-2; 7 nucleotides align to TRBD2. V was pared by 8 bases and J by 3 bases, with 6 bases of the junction left unmatched. This CDR3 is built from 14 residues. Germline V CDR1 and CDR2: LNHNV, YYDKDF (reference sequence). The CDR3 protein is CATRGRGDTGELFF. CDR3 bases: TGTGCCACCCGCGGCCGGGGGGACACCGGGGAGCTGTTTTTT.

The CDR3 sequence: CASSPGVGYNEQFF. The CDR3 DNA reads TGTGCCAGCTCGCCGGGGGTCGGCTACAATGAGCAGTTCTTC. V usage is TRBV18 and J usage is TRBJ2-1; TRBD2 is a possible D gene (6 bases). The CDR3 extends over 14 amino acids. V lost 6 bases and J lost 3, with 12 bases in between. Germline V gene data show CDR1 as KGHSH and CDR2 as LQKENI.

The chain uses TRBV20-1 and TRBJ2-5, with TRBD2 as a possible D gene (5 bases). The CDR3 has 14 amino acids. V shed 3 bases and J shed 5 bases, with 16 bases lying between them. Germline loops: CDR1 DFQATT, CDR2 SNEGSKA (reference sequence). As DNA, the CDR3 is TGCAGTGCTAGTGTCTTGGGGAGCACGGAGACCCAGTACTTC. Encoded protein: CSASVLGSTETQYF.